This TCR beta chain was profiled in a study of molecular identifiers for immune sequencing clone quantification (dated by TCRdb to the late 2010s). Notes on the research overall: For a replicate experiment, RNA from roughly 21,000 or 96,000 naive CD8 T cells was divided into five aliquots, of which four were sequenced. CD8 T cells were used in a methods study to benchmark molecular-identifier clustering-based TCR repertoire sequencing (MIDCIRS) and TCR RNA copy counting. Broader findings and caveats from the paper: Modeling gave about three recovered TCR RNA copies per cell versus approximately 11 by digital PCR, implying around 31% capture efficiency. Highly expanded clone sizes could be underestimated if identical TCR molecules share a barcode. The naive libraries included spiked-in Jurkat TCR RNA (approximately 11 copies' worth), and this RNA is not part of the donor repertoire. In CMV-specific effector cells, over 97% of molecules were held by clones above 20 RNA copies, whereas under 1% of molecules were held by such clones in naive cells. When barcode sub-clustering was left out, chimeric consensus sequences inflated TCR diversity, with chimeras reaching as high as 47%. Even against a background of about a million naive CD8 T cells, spiked-in Jurkat TCR RNA amounting to a single cell's worth was reported to be detectable.

V is pared back by 4 bases and J by 0 bases, with 14 bases lying between the germline termini. Per the germline V gene, SGDLS is the CDR1 and YYNGEE is the CDR2. The CDR3 starts with the cysteine, ends with the phenylalanine, and has 17 residues. Only CDR3 DNA remains: 51 bases, in frame from the first base. Libraries of naive CD8 T cells were built from approximately 20,000 to 1,000,000 sorted cells, with 10%, 30% or 50% of the purified RNA used. Naive CD8 T cells were FACS-sorted as CD8+CD4-CCR7+CD45RA+ on a BD FACSAria II into RLT Plus buffer. Around 11 TCR copies' worth of Jurkat RNA were spiked into about 19,000-1,000,000 naive CD8 T cell samples to test detection sensitivity. Enrichment of CD8 T cells was performed with RosetteSep CD8+ T Cell Enrichment Cocktail and Ficoll-Paque, after which ACK red cell lysis was carried out. This clonotype has just a few counts. Its antigen specificity is not known. No much larger clonotype is one base removed from it; base qualities were not supplied.

Library preparation employed PCR. Sequencing was carried out with a NextSeq 500. Bulk TCR libraries were prepared as previously described, using TCR primers listed in Table S5. Purification of total RNA was performed with the Qiagen AllPrep DNA/RNA kit. Before analysis, reads from multiple sequencing runs of the same library were pooled. Per the authors' processing: Reads were retained only if their TCR constant sequence matched exactly, and those retained reads were trimmed to 150 nt and grouped according to their 12-nt molecular barcodes. Reads within each barcode group were sub-clustered using a 15% Levenshtein threshold, and quality-weighted consensus sequences were constructed for each RNA molecule. Non-functional sequences were filtered out, along with any lower-count sequence sitting one edit away from another sequence. On the basis of fitting two negative binomial distributions, barcode sub-clusters with fewer than 20% of the maximum read count were discarded. TCRdb's own reprocessing of the public reads used fastp at Q25 and MiXCR and kept productive beta chains. All rows with the same CDR3 protein become a single entry with the most common DNA and genes. TCRdb, not the original authors, processed these V and J calls. The sample table lists around 100,000 distinct CDR3 sequences, roughly 38% of them with a count of one. Around 4.2% of the sample comes from the top ten.

The sample consisted of naive CD8+ T cells from blood, with Jurkat cell RNA spiked in. Interpreted using the paper, the cell subset or site label stands for: FACS-sorted CD8+CD4-CCR7+CD45RA+ naive T cells. This clonotype was obtained from a human donor in good health. Some libraries in this study had Jurkat cell RNA spiked in. Recombination linked TRBV9 to TRBJ2-6; no D gene is confidently identified. The CDR3 has the sequence CASSHSAESSGANVLTF. Read as DNA, the sequence is TGTGCCAGCAGCCATAGTGCGGAGAGCTCTGGGGCCAACGTCCTGACTTTC.